This T cell receptor (beta chain) was identified in a study of T cells in Graves' hyperthyroidism and ophthalmopathy. Overall study findings and caveats: Ophthalmopathy was distinguished from stable hyperthyroidism by 13 V-J signatures.

Criteria for exclusion of patients were uncontrolled infection, other autoimmune disease, pregnancy or lactation. This sample holds PBMCs from roughly 10 ml fresh peripheral blood. This clonotype was seen ten or more times. As yet, its antigen is unknown. V lost 4 bases, J lost 6 bases, and 6 bases stayed unmatched. This CDR3 comprises 14 residues. In germline, CDR1 is SNHLY, CDR2 FYNNEI. Amplified regions were TCR beta CDR3 sequences from RNA transcripts. First-round RT-PCR with HTBI primers amplified the TCR CDR3 region. TCRdb recomputed calls from the multiplex PCR reads with MiXCR, one row per CDR3 protein. The sample records roughly 530,000 distinct CDR3 sequences, 15% to 20% being singletons.

The genes are TRBV2 and TRBJ2-4; 7 bases are shared with TRBD1. Sequenced sample: blood. The source is a woman under 30 with Graves' ophthalmopathy. The CDR3 coding sequence is TGTGCCAGCAGTGGATCAGGGGGTAGAAACATTCAGTACTTC. It encodes CASSGSGGRNIQYF.